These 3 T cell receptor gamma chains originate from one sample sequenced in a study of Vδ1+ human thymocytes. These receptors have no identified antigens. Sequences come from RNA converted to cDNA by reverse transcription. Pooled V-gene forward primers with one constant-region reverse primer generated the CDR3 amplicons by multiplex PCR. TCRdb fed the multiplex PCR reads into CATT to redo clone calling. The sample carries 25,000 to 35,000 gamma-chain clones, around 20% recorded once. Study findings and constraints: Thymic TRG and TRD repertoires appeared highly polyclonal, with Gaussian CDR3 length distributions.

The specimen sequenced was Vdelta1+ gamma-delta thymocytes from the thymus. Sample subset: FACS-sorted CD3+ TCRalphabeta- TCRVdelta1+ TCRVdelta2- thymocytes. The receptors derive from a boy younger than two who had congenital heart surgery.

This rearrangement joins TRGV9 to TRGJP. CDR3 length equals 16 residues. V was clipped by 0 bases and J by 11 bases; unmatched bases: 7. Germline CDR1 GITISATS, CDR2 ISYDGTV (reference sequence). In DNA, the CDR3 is TGTGCCTTGTGGGAGGTGCCGCGACTGGGCAAAAAAATCAAGGTATTT. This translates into CALWEVPRLGKKIKVF.

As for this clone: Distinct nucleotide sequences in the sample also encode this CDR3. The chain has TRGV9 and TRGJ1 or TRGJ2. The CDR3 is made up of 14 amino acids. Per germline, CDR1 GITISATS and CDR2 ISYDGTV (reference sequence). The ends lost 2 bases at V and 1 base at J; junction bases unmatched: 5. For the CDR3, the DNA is TGTGCCTTGTGGGAGGGGGGAAATTATTATAAGAAACTCTTT. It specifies CALWEGGNYYKKLF.

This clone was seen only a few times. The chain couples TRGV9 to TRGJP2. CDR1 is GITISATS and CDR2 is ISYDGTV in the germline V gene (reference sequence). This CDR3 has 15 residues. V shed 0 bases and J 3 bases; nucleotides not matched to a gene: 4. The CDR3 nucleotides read TGTGCCTTGTGGGAGGTGGAGTGTAGTGATTGGATCAAGACGTTT. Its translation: CALWEVECSDWIKTF.